This section outlines one TCR beta chain sequence together with its context. This sample is drawn from a study of blood T cell repertoires in COVID-19. From germline, CDR1 is SNHLY and CDR2 FYNNEI. The CDR3 is made up of 14 amino acids. V lost 1 base, J lost 5 bases, and 11 bases lay in between. Clones were read by immunoSEQ multiplex PCR, and TCRdb kept only the in-frame ones, dropping some. The sample carries some 200,000 clones, 70% to 85% recorded once. Material for sequencing was peripheral blood. The chain employs TRBV2 and TRBJ1-1; perhaps TRBD1 as D (6 bases). This TCR was sampled from a woman aged 80 or over with acute or convalescent COVID-19. CDR3: CASSEGGRKTEAFF. The CDR3 DNA follows: TGTGCCAGCAGTGAAGGGGGGCGCAAGACTGAAGCTTTCTTT. The full variable domain, in which reference TRBV2 and TRBJ1-1 provide the parts outside the CDR3, is EPEVTQTPSHQVTQMGQEVILRCVPISNHLYFYWYRQILGQKVEFLVSFYNNEISEKSEIFDDQFSVERPDGSNFTLKIRSTKLEDSAMYFCASSEGGRKTEAFFGQGTRLTVV.